The T cell receptor (beta chain) described here comes from a study of T cell repertoires in cytomegalovirus infection. One entry per CDR3 protein results from TCRdb running MiXCR on the reads. This table has 400,000 to 600,000 distinct CDR3 sequences, about 42% appearing once. This clonotype was seen only once. The target antigen is unknown. V lost 4 bases, J lost 0 bases, and 11 bases lay in between. Germline V CDR1 and CDR2: SGHRS, YFSETQ. This CDR3 region has 15 residues. V usage is TRBV5-1 and J usage is TRBJ1-3; D is possibly TRBD1 (5 bases). Source: cultured PBMCs, taken from culture after CMV antigen stimulation. This receptor was obtained from a human donor in good health (CMV status not recorded). Some clones in this sample may be carry-over from other donors' samples. CDR3 sequence (DNA): TGCGCCAGCAGCGGGGGTCGGTACTCTGGAAACACCATATATTTT. Encoded protein: CASSGGRYSGNTIYF.